This record covers a single T cell receptor beta chain. In the source study's methods: Nucleated cell number was recorded as an estimate derived from reference gene primer amplification. Profiling relied on immunoSEQ multiplex PCR, and the TCRdb table lists in-frame clones only, not all of them. The DNA was the basis for D and trimming; V, J and clone size are from that table. This sample has 100,000 to 150,000 clones, with roughly 87% found just once. The sample comes from a study of blood T cell repertoires in COVID-19. Study details: Whether acute or convalescent, the COVID-19 samples came from the United States, Italy and Spain. PBMCs, B-cell-depleted T cells, or T cells provided the cDNA or gDNA that made up the material.

Trimming cost V 6 bases and J 4 bases; bases outside gene matches: 9. The CDR3 runs 15 residues. Germline CDR1 SNHLY, CDR2 FYNNEI. The chain recombines TRBV2 with TRBJ1-2; the match to TRBD1 covers 9 bases. Input material: peripheral blood. This receptor was taken from a human donor in a cohort sampled during active COVID-19. CDR3 sequence: CASSLQGAQGYGYTF. The CDR3 DNA follows: TGTGCCAGCAGCCTACAGGGGGCGCAAGGCTATGGCTACACCTTC.